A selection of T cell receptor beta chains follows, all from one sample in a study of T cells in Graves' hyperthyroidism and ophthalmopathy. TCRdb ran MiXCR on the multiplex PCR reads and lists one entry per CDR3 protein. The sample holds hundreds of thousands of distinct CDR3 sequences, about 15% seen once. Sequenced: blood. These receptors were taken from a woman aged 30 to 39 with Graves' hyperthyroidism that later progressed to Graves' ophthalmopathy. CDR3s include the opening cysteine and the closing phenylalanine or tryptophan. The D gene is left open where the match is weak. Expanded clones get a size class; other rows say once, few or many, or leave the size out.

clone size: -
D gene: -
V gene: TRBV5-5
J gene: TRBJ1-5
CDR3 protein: CASSFGQSSNQPQHF
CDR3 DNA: TGTGCCAGCAGCTTCGGACAGTCTAGCAATCAGCCCCAGCATTTT

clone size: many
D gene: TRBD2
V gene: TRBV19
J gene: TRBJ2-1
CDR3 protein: CASRGAGLGDEQFF
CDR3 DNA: TGTGCCAGTAGAGGAGCGGGGCTTGGGGATGAGCAGTTCTTC

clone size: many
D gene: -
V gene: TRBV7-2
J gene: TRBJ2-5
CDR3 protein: CASSLRIQETQYF
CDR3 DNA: TGTGCCAGCAGCTTACGGATCCAAGAGACCCAGTACTTC

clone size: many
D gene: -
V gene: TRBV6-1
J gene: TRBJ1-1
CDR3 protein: CASIRGGSFSDTEAFF
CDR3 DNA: TGTGCCAGCATTAGGGGCGGCAGCTTCTCGGACACTGAAGCTTTCTTT

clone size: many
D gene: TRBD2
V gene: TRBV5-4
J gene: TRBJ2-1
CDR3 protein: CASSLSLADYNEQFF
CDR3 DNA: TGTGCCAGCAGCTTGTCACTAGCGGACTACAATGAGCAGTTCTTC

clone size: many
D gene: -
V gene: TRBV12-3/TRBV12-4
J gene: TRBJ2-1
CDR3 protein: CASSFRAVDNEQFF
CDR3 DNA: TGTGCCAGCAGTTTCCGAGCGGTGGACAATGAGCAGTTCTTC

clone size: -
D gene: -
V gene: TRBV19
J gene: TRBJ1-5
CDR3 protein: CASSPGGNAEPQHF
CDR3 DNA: TGTGCCAGTAGTCCTGGGGGGAATGCGGAGCCCCAGCATTTT

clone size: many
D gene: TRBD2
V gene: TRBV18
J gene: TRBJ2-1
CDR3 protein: CASSVRTAGGRNEQFF
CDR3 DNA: TGTGCCAGCTCAGTTAGGACGGCGGGAGGGAGAAATGAGCAGTTCTTC

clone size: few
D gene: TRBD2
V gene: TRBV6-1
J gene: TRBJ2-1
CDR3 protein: CASSLRLAAYNEQFF
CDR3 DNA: TGTGCCAGCAGTCTTCGACTAGCGGCGTACAATGAGCAGTTCTTC

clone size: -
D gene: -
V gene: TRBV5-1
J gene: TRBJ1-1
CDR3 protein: CASSSPQGVMNTEAFF
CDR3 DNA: TGCGCCAGCAGCTCCCCACAGGGAGTCATGAACACTGAAGCTTTCTTT

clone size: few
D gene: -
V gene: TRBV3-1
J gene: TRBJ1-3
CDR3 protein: CASSADGNSGNTIYF
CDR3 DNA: TGTGCCAGCAGCGCGGACGGAAACTCTGGAAACACCATATATTTT

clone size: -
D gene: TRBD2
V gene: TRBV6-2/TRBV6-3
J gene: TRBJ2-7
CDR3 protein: CASMPAGALSEQYF
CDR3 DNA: TGTGCCAGCATGCCAGCGGGAGCCTTGAGCGAGCAGTACTTC

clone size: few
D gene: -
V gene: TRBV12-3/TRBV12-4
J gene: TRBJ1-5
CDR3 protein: CASSLSSLGHQPQHF
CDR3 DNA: TGTGCCAGCAGTTTGTCCAGTCTCGGACATCAGCCCCAGCATTTT

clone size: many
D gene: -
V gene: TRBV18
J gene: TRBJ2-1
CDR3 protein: CASSPERDHEQFF
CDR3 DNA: TGTGCCAGCTCACCAGAAAGGGACCATGAGCAGTTCTTC

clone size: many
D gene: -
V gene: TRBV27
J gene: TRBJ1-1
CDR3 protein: CASSLARHTEAFF
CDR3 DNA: TGTGCCAGCAGTCTAGCTCGACACACTGAAGCTTTCTTT

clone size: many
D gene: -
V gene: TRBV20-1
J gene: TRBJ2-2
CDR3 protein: CSASGVNTGELFF
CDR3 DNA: TGCAGTGCTAGCGGAGTGAACACCGGGGAGCTGTTTTTT

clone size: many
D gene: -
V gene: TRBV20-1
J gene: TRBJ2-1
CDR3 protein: CSAPPLVPYNEQFF
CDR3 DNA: TGCAGTGCCCCCCCACTAGTTCCCTACAATGAGCAGTTCTTC

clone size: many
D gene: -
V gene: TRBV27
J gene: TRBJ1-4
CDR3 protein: CASARRRNEKLFF
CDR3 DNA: TGTGCCAGCGCTAGACGGAGGAATGAAAAACTGTTTTTT

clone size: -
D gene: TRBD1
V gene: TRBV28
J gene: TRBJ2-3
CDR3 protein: CASGLDRGPDTQYF
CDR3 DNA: TGTGCCAGCGGATTGGACAGGGGCCCAGATACGCAGTATTTT

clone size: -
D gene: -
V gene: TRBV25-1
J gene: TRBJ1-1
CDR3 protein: CASSSDSGAEAFF
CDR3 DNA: TGTGCCAGCAGTTCGGACTCTGGGGCTGAAGCTTTCTTT

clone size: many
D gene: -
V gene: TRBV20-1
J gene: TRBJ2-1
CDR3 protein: CSARAGSYNEQFF
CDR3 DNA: TGCAGTGCTAGGGCCGGGAGCTACAATGAGCAGTTCTTC

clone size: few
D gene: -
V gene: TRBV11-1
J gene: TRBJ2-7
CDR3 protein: CASSLGYMAYEQYF
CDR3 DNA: TGTGCCAGCAGCTTAGGCTATATGGCTTACGAGCAGTACTTC

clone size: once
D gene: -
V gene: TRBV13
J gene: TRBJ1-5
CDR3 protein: CASSLGGFGRPESQHF
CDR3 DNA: TGTGCCAGCAGCTTAGGAGGTTTTGGCAGACCGGAGTCCCAGCATTTT